What follows are 30 T cell receptor beta chains derived from one specimen sequenced in a study of identical twins. MiXCR, applied by TCRdb to the 5' RACE reads, yields one record per CDR3 protein. Here the sample spans about 210,000 distinct CDR3 sequences, around a tenth being singletons. Source material: memory (CD45RO+) T cells sorted from blood. These receptors were obtained from a woman younger than 35 in good health.

This clonotype has at least ten counts. The V call is TRBV20-1, the J call TRBJ2-3; possible D gene TRBD2, 6 bases. With 5 bases removed from V and 1 base from J, the gap between germline ends came to 10 bases. Per the germline V gene, CDR1 is DFQATT and CDR2 is SNEGSKA (reference sequence). CDR3 length equals 13 residues. The CDR3: CSAPSAGTDTQYF. The CDR3 nucleotides read TGCAGTGCTCCTAGCGCCGGCACAGATACGCAGTATTTT.

This clonotype was detected only a few times. V gene TRBV20-1 combines with J gene TRBJ2-7; a weak D match, TRBD2 (6 bases). The V gene's germline CDR1 is DFQATT and CDR2 SNEGSKA (reference sequence). The CDR3 runs to 11 residues. The CDR3 nucleotides are TGCACGGCCGGGACTCCCTACGAGCAGTACTTC. Translated, it gives CTAGTPYEQYF.

V and J are TRBV5-1 and TRBJ2-5, with no clear D. With 1 base removed from V and 0 bases from J, the gap between germline ends came to 10 bases. The germline CDR1 and CDR2 sequences are SGHRS and YFSETQ. This CDR3 comprises 15 residues. The CDR3 spells CASSLIPSYQETQYF. The CDR3 bases are TGCGCCAGCAGCTTGATCCCCTCGTACCAAGAGACCCAGTACTTC.

The chain has TRBV28 and TRBJ2-7; D is perhaps TRBD2 (5 bases). There are 12 residues in the CDR3. V lost 10 bases and J lost 0, with 10 bases in between. Germline values: CDR1 MDHEN, CDR2 SYDVKM. CDR3 DNA: TGTGCCATCGGACTTTTCTCCTACGAGCAGTACTTC. This sequence encodes CAIGLFSYEQYF.

The sample holds a few counts of this clonotype. The chain combines TRBV20-1 with TRBJ2-4; 7 nucleotides agree with TRBD2. The CDR3 sequence is 14 residues long. Germline CDR1 reads DFQATT; CDR2 reads SNEGSKA (reference sequence). J lost 3 bases, V lost 6 bases, and 8 bases had no gene match. CDR3: CSALKRGGKNIQYF. The CDR3 bases are TGCAGTGCCTTAAAGCGGGGTGGCAAAAACATTCAGTACTTC.

J is TRBJ2-5 and V is TRBV28, with 9 bases aligning to TRBD1. Germline CDR1 is MDHEN and CDR2 is SYDVKM. CDR3 length: 16 residues. The trim removed 5 bases at V and 5 bases at J, leaving 12 bases unmatched. The CDR3 loop reads CASSRDGGQGLETQYF. For the CDR3, the DNA is TGTGCCAGCAGTAGGGATGGGGGACAGGGACTGGAGACCCAGTACTTC.

This clonotype was observed at least ten times. The rearrangement uses TRBV2 and TRBJ2-3; D remains ambiguous. This CDR3 is built from 11 residues. Per the germline V gene, CDR1 is SNHLY and CDR2 is FYNNEI. V lost 3 bases and J 5 bases, leaving 3 bases between the germline ends. CDR3 protein: CASSERDTQYF. The DNA for the CDR3 is TGTGCCAGCAGTGAGAGAGATACGCAGTATTTT.

This clonotype was recorded a few times. The V and J genes are TRBV20-1 and TRBJ1-2; TRBD1 might be the D (5 bases). Germline V CDR1 and CDR2: DFQATT, SNEGSKA (reference sequence). Deletions cut 3 bases from V and 8 bases from J, with 13 bases between. This CDR3 region has 12 residues. In DNA, the CDR3 is TGCAGTGCTAGTGACGGGGGTTACGGCTACACCTTC. This encodes CSASDGGYGYTF.

The chain is built from TRBV5-5 and TRBJ1-2; TRBD1 is a possible D gene (5 bases). Per the germline V gene, CDR1 is SGHKS and CDR2 is YYEKEE (reference sequence). This CDR3 region has 15 residues. Trimming pared 4 bases from V and 7 bases from J, leaving 20 bases between. CDR3 in amino acids: CASSLRGARTGGYTF. The CDR3 DNA is TGTGCCAGCAGCCTCCGAGGGGCACGAACTGGTGGCTACACCTTC. Variable domain in full (rest from reference TRBV5-5 and TRBJ1-2): DAGVTQSPTHLIKTRGQQVTLRCSPISGHKSVSWYQQVLGQGPQFIFQYYEKEERGRGNFPDRFSARQFPNYSSELNVNALLLGDSALYLCASSLRGARTGGYTFGSGTRLTVV.

This clonotype was seen a handful of times. V is TRBV20-1 and J is TRBJ1-5, with TRBD1 identical over 7 bases. Looked up from germline, CDR1 is DFQATT and CDR2 is SNEGSKA (reference sequence). The CDR3 totals 16 residues. Trimming cost V 4 bases and J 9 bases; bases outside gene matches: 18. CDR3 in amino acids: CSAKQGGTIAIRPQHF. The CDR3 region has the DNA TGCAGTGCTAAGCAGGGGGGTACGATAGCAATCAGGCCCCAGCATTTT.

V is TRBV6-1 and J is TRBJ1-5; 9 nucleotides match TRBD1. After removal of 5 bases from V and 0 bases from J, the junction contained 8 bases not matched to a gene. Germline V gene data show CDR1 as MNHNS and CDR2 as SASEGT. This CDR3 has 17 residues. In DNA, the CDR3 is TGTGCCAGCAGTCGGGGACAGGGCACTTATAGCAATCAGCCCCAGCATTTT. Its protein product is CASSRGQGTYSNQPQHF.

This clonotype turned up a few times. Germline and junction disagree at one end, which may indicate a read error. The J gene is TRBJ2-4, the V gene TRBV11-2; 8 nucleotides agree with TRBD1. This CDR3 comprises 11 residues. CDR1 and CDR2 (germline): SGHAT, FQNNGV. The CDR3 loop is CASSEVTGASF. CDR3 coding DNA: TGTGCCAGCAGCGAAGTGACAGGGGCAAGCTTC.

This clonotype was detected only a few times. The V call is TRBV9, the J call TRBJ2-2, with 7 bases lining up with TRBD2. Trimming cost V 6 bases and J 1 base; bases outside gene matches: 6. The CDR3 extends over 15 amino acids. Germline V gene lookup returns CDR1 SGDLS and CDR2 YYNGEE. In DNA form, the CDR3 reads TGTGCCAGCACGAGGGGACTACAGAACACCGGGGAGCTGTTTTTT. Amino acid sequence: CASTRGLQNTGELFF.

This clonotype was seen many times. The genes are TRBV4-3 and TRBJ2-1; D is perhaps TRBD2 (6 bases). This CDR3 contains 15 residues. V shed 0 bases and J shed 3 bases, with 9 bases lying between them. Germline assignment: CDR1 LGHNA and CDR2 YSLEER. Here the CDR3 reads CASSQDGSRYNEQFF. The CDR3 nucleotides are TGCGCCAGCAGCCAAGACGGGAGCCGCTACAATGAGCAGTTCTTC.

This clonotype was recorded many times. The genes are TRBV3-1 and TRBJ1-1; a possible D gene is TRBD1 (5 bases). CDR1 and CDR2 (germline): LGHDT, YNNKEL (reference sequence). The CDR3 is made up of 15 amino acids. With 4 bases removed from V and 4 bases from J, the gap between germline ends came to 16 bases. The CDR3 DNA follows: TGTGCCAGCAGCCGGGGACGGGTAATGGGCACTGAAGCTTTCTTT. Its translation: CASSRGRVMGTEAFF.

The rearrangement joins TRBV21-1 to TRBJ2-7; TRBD2 is the table's D call, not checked against the DNA. TRBV21-1 is a recognized pseudogene. The CDR3 spans 15 residues. CDR3 nucleotide sequence: TGTGCCAGCAGCAAAGGGACTAGCGGGCGGTACGAGCAGTACTTC. It is translated as CASSKGTSGRYEQYF.

This clonotype came up a few times. This chain joins TRBV7-2 and TRBJ2-7; D uncertain. Germline CDR1 SGHTA, CDR2 FQGNSA. The CDR3 runs to 13 residues. V gave up 4 bases and J gave up 9 bases, with 16 bases separating them. CDR3 sequence reads: CASSSPDRPWQYF. The CDR3 DNA follows: TGTGCCAGCAGCTCCCCCGACCGCCCTTGGCAGTACTTC.

This clonotype was seen a handful of times. CDR3 sequence (DNA): TGCAGTGCTAGAACCCCGACTAGCGGGAGCTCCTACAATGAGCAGTTCTTC. Translating gives CSARTPTSGSSYNEQFF. The chain uses TRBV20-1 and TRBJ2-1, with 12 bases matching TRBD2. The J segment lost 0 bases and the V segment lost 2 bases, leaving 5 bases of the junction unmatched. Looked up from germline, CDR1 is DFQATT and CDR2 is SNEGSKA (reference sequence). The CDR3 runs to 17 residues.

The table lists this clonotype with many counts. The J gene is TRBJ1-5, the V gene TRBV29-1; D is undetermined. Trimming shortened V by 6 bases and J by 0 bases, and 9 bases separated the two germline ends. The CDR3 length is 13 residues. CDR1 is SQVTM, CDR2 ANQGSEA, per germline. CDR3 sequence: CSVSENSNQPQHF. For the CDR3, the DNA is TGCAGCGTATCCGAAAATAGCAATCAGCCCCAGCATTTT.

This clonotype was seen many times. The CDR3 reads CASSYSTSNYGYTF. The CDR3 DNA reads TGTGCCAGCAGTTACTCGACATCTAACTATGGCTACACCTTC. The chain carries TRBV6-5 and TRBJ1-2; D is undetermined. The CDR3 loop spans 14 amino acids. In germline, CDR1 is MNHEY, CDR2 SVGAGI. Trimming pared 0 bases from V and 0 bases from J, leaving 5 bases between.

This rearrangement joins TRBV6-1 to TRBJ2-5, with TRBD2 matching over 7 bases. J gave up 1 base and V 5 bases, and 1 base lay outside the gene matches. CDR1 is MNHNS and CDR2 is SASEGT in the germline V gene. The CDR3 consists of 13 residues. This CDR3 is CASSSGAQETQYF. CDR3 sequence (DNA): TGTGCCAGCAGTAGCGGGGCCCAAGAGACCCAGTACTTC.

This clonotype was observed many times. The chain employs TRBV7-6 and TRBJ1-2, with a weak D call TRBD1 (5 bases). This CDR3 is 14 amino acids long. V was trimmed by 5 bases and J by 3 bases, leaving 13 bases between them. The V gene's germline CDR1 is SGHVS and CDR2 FNYEAQ. CDR3 region: CASSMRAGDYGYTF. The CDR3 DNA reads TGTGCCAGCAGCATGAGAGCGGGGGACTATGGCTACACCTTC.

V is TRBV7-2 and J is TRBJ2-1; 8 bases match TRBD2. V gave up 5 bases and J gave up 8 bases; unmatched junction bases: 14. Germline V CDR1 and CDR2: SGHTA, FQGNSA. This CDR3 region has 16 residues. CDR3 in DNA: TGTGCCAGCAGCCCCCGTAACCGGGGGGGCCGGGATGAGCAGTTCTTC. Residues: CASSPRNRGGRDEQFF.

This clonotype was recorded at least ten times. The chain uses TRBV10-3 and TRBJ1-1; 7 nucleotides line up with TRBD1. V lost 8 bases to trimming and J lost 5 bases; unmatched junction nucleotides: 14. Germline CDR1 reads ENHRY; CDR2 reads SYGVKD. The length of the CDR3 is 15 residues. Here the CDR3 reads CAIGPRQGGETEAFF. The CDR3, as DNA: TGTGCCATCGGACCAAGACAGGGAGGGGAGACTGAAGCTTTCTTT.

V is TRBV11-2 and J is TRBJ1-6; D is undetermined. The germline gives CDR1 SGHAT, CDR2 FQNNGV. Trimming shortened V by 6 bases and J by 7 bases, and 7 bases separated the two germline ends. The CDR3 covers 12 residues. The CDR3 is CASRASNSPLHF. In DNA, the CDR3 is TGTGCCAGCAGGGCTTCCAATTCACCCCTCCACTTT.

This clonotype has a handful of counts. The chain recombines TRBV29-1 with TRBJ2-7; D is unresolved. Trimming shortened V by 4 bases and J by 0 bases, and 10 bases separated the two germline ends. This CDR3 is 13 amino acids long. Germline loops: CDR1 SQVTM, CDR2 ANQGSEA. The CDR3 DNA sequence: TGCAGCGTTGTAGGCAGGCGCTCCTACGAGCAGTACTTC. It translates to CSVVGRRSYEQYF.

J is TRBJ2-1 and V is TRBV20-1; 16 bases are a match to TRBD2. Germline V gene sequence: CDR1 DFQATT, CDR2 SNEGSKA (reference sequence). The CDR3 loop spans 18 amino acids. V trimming: 4 bases; J trimming: 4 bases; junction bases outside the gene matches: 10. For the CDR3, the DNA is TGCAGTGCTAAGTTGGGACTAGCGGGAGGGCCGTTATACAATGAGCAGTTCTTC. Encoded protein: CSAKLGLAGGPLYNEQFF.

The chain uses TRBV12-3 or TRBV12-4 and TRBJ1-4; 10 positions agree with TRBD1. V shed 5 bases and J 6 bases; nucleotides not matched to a gene: 3. The CDR3 spans 14 residues. The CDR3 sequence is CASSRQGAYEKLFF. CDR3 DNA sequence: TGTGCCAGCAGTCGACAGGGGGCGTATGAAAAACTGTTTTTT.

This clonotype was counted ten times or more. This chain joins TRBV5-1 and TRBJ2-3; weak D call: TRBD1 (6 bases). This CDR3 spans 16 amino acids. V was clipped by 1 base and J by 2 bases, with 14 bases between them. CDR1 SGHRS and CDR2 YFSETQ come from the germline V gene. This CDR3 is CASSLSRGGATDTQYF. Here the CDR3 DNA reads TGCGCCAGCAGCTTGTCTCGAGGGGGAGCCACAGATACGCAGTATTTT.

This clonotype was picked up a small number of times. The chain joins TRBV3-1 to TRBJ1-3; D ambiguous. With 8 bases removed from V and 2 bases from J, the gap between germline ends came to 10 bases. CDR1 is LGHDT, CDR2 YNNKEL, per germline (reference sequence). The CDR3 is 13 residues long. CDR3 DNA sequence: TGTGCCAGCCTCGGGATAGCTGGAAACACCATATATTTT. Translated, it gives CASLGIAGNTIYF. The full variable domain, completed using reference TRBV3-1 and TRBJ1-3, is DTAVSQTPKYLVTQMGNDKSIKCEQNLGHDTMYWYKQDSKKFLKIMFSYNNKELIINETVPNRFSPKSPDKAHLNLHINSLELGDSAVYFCASLGIAGNTIYFGEGSWLTVV.